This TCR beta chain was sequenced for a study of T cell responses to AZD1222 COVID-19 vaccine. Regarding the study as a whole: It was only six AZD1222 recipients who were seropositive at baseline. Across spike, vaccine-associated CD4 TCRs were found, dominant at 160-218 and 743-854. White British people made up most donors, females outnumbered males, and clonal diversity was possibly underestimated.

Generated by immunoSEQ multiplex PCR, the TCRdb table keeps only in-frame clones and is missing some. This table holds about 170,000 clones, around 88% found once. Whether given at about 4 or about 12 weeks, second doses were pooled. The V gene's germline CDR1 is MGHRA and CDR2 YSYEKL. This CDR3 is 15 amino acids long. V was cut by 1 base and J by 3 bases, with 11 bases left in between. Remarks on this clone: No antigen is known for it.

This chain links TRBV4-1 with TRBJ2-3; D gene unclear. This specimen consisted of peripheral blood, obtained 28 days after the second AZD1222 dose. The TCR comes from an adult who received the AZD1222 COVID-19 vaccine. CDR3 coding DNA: TGCGCCAGCAGCCAAGTGGTAACAGCTACAGATACGCAGTATTTT. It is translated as CASSQVVTATDTQYF.